A selection of T cell receptor beta chains follows, all from one sample in a study of blood T cell repertoires in COVID-19. Method: immunoSEQ multiplex PCR; TCRdb's copy keeps in-frame clones and lacks some. The table lists some 170,000 clones, about 90% of them singletons. The specimen was PBMCs or T cells enriched from blood (not recorded which). The source is a human donor with acute COVID-19. The donor label of this sample is uncertain. Both conserved end residues are part of each CDR3. The D gene is left open where the match is weak. Clone size, where shown, is once, few, many, or a class for clones that have expanded.

j_call: TRBJ1-6
clone_size: few
d_call: TRBD1
v_call: TRBV5-4
cdr3_aa: CASSFQDRVFSPLHF
cdr3_nt: TGTGCCAGCAGCTTCCAGGACAGGGTGTTTTCACCCCTCCACTTT

j_call: TRBJ1-1
clone_size: .
d_call: .
v_call: TRBV4-1
cdr3_aa: CASSQVQVSETEAFF
cdr3_nt: TGCGCCAGCAGCCAAGTCCAGGTTTCAGAGACTGAAGCTTTCTTT

j_call: TRBJ2-2
clone_size: .
d_call: .
v_call: TRBV11-3
cdr3_aa: CASSLVSPGELFF
cdr3_nt: TGTGCCAGCAGCTTAGTGAGCCCCGGGGAGCTGTTTTTT

j_call: TRBJ1-2
clone_size: .
d_call: TRBD1
v_call: TRBV27
cdr3_aa: CASSWTGTNYGYTF
cdr3_nt: TGTGCCAGCAGTTGGACAGGGACTAACTATGGCTACACCTTC

j_call: TRBJ2-7
clone_size: .
d_call: TRBD1
v_call: TRBV10-3
cdr3_aa: CAIGGQGQVYF
cdr3_nt: TGTGCCATCGGTGGACAGGGTCAAGTATACTTC

j_call: TRBJ2-7
clone_size: .
d_call: TRBD1
v_call: TRBV30
cdr3_aa: CAWIRRTGSVSEQYF
cdr3_nt: TGTGCCTGGATCAGAAGGACAGGGTCGGTATCCGAGCAGTACTTC

j_call: TRBJ2-7
clone_size: .
d_call: TRBD1
v_call: TRBV19
cdr3_aa: CASCYPSGDRGLSREQYF
cdr3_nt: TGTGCCAGTTGCTACCCGTCTGGGGACAGAGGCCTTAGTCGCGAGCAGTACTTC

j_call: TRBJ1-6
clone_size: .
d_call: TRBD1
v_call: TRBV10-1
cdr3_aa: CASSEDRAQGSPLHF
cdr3_nt: TGCGCCAGCAGTGAAGACAGGGCCCAGGGATCACCCCTCCACTTT

j_call: TRBJ2-1
clone_size: once
d_call: TRBD2
v_call: TRBV10-1
cdr3_aa: CASSDGFGGNEQFF
cdr3_nt: TGCGCCAGCAGTGATGGATTCGGGGGGAATGAGCAGTTCTTC

j_call: TRBJ2-2
clone_size: .
d_call: .
v_call: TRBV5-4
cdr3_aa: CASSLYPNTGELFF
cdr3_nt: TGTGCCAGCAGCTTGTATCCGAACACCGGGGAGCTGTTTTTT

j_call: TRBJ1-3
clone_size: .
d_call: .
v_call: TRBV6-5
cdr3_aa: CASKEPAGNTIYF
cdr3_nt: TGTGCCAGCAAGGAGCCTGCTGGAAACACCATATATTTT

j_call: TRBJ2-2
clone_size: .
d_call: .
v_call: TRBV30
cdr3_aa: CAWSPNRGGPTGELFF
cdr3_nt: TGTGCCTGGAGCCCCAACCGCGGGGGCCCCACCGGGGAGCTGTTTTTT

j_call: TRBJ2-5
clone_size: .
d_call: TRBD1
v_call: TRBV10-3
cdr3_aa: CAISESDRGVETQYF
cdr3_nt: TGTGCCATCAGTGAGTCGGACAGGGGGGTAGAGACCCAGTACTTC

j_call: TRBJ1-5
clone_size: few
d_call: .
v_call: TRBV19
cdr3_aa: CASRQGGQPQHF
cdr3_nt: TGTGCCAGTAGACAGGGTGGGCAGCCCCAGCATTTT

j_call: TRBJ1-5
clone_size: .
d_call: .
v_call: TRBV7-8
cdr3_aa: CASSLGRASRKQPQHF
cdr3_nt: TGTGCCAGCAGCTTAGGGCGGGCCTCGAGGAAACAGCCCCAGCATTTT

j_call: TRBJ1-5
clone_size: .
d_call: .
v_call: TRBV6-5
cdr3_aa: CASSWTLNQPQHF
cdr3_nt: TGTGCCAGCAGCTGGACTCTCAATCAGCCCCAGCATTTT

j_call: TRBJ2-7
clone_size: once
d_call: TRBD2
v_call: TRBV7-2
cdr3_aa: CASSPLAGGTYEQYF
cdr3_nt: TGTGCCAGCAGCCCACTAGCGGGGGGAACCTACGAGCAGTACTTC

j_call: TRBJ2-7
clone_size: .
d_call: .
v_call: TRBV5-4
cdr3_aa: CASSYVSESGEQYF
cdr3_nt: TGTGCCAGCAGTTACGTCTCGGAATCCGGGGAGCAGTACTTC

j_call: TRBJ1-5
clone_size: .
d_call: .
v_call: TRBV4-1
cdr3_aa: CASSQDLPRENQPQHF
cdr3_nt: TGCGCCAGCAGCCAAGATTTGCCAAGGGAGAATCAGCCCCAGCATTTT

j_call: TRBJ2-7
clone_size: .
d_call: .
v_call: TRBV15
cdr3_aa: CATSTKGGADEQYF
cdr3_nt: TGTGCCACCAGCACCAAGGGGGGGGCGGACGAGCAGTACTTC

j_call: TRBJ1-6
clone_size: .
d_call: .
v_call: TRBV7-9
cdr3_aa: CASSSGGTQSPLHF
cdr3_nt: TGTGCCAGCAGCTCGGGGGGCACCCAGTCACCCCTCCACTTT

j_call: TRBJ2-1
clone_size: .
d_call: .
v_call: TRBV27
cdr3_aa: CASSTRTTRSYNEQFF
cdr3_nt: TGTGCCAGCAGCACTAGAACTACCCGCTCCTACAATGAGCAGTTCTTC

j_call: TRBJ1-2
clone_size: .
d_call: .
v_call: TRBV6-5
cdr3_aa: CASSSRGGYTF
cdr3_nt: TGTGCCAGCAGCTCCCGGGGGGGCTACACCTTC

j_call: TRBJ2-2
clone_size: .
d_call: .
v_call: TRBV6-5
cdr3_aa: CASSYRARGTGELFF
cdr3_nt: TGTGCCAGCAGTTACAGGGCCAGGGGAACCGGGGAGCTGTTTTTT

j_call: TRBJ2-3
clone_size: .
d_call: .
v_call: TRBV9
cdr3_aa: CASSVDREADTQYF
cdr3_nt: TGTGCCAGCAGCGTAGATAGGGAGGCAGATACGCAGTATTTT

j_call: TRBJ1-2
clone_size: .
d_call: .
v_call: TRBV4-2
cdr3_aa: CASSQATWTVFIYGYTF
cdr3_nt: TGTGCCAGCAGCCAAGCCACTTGGACAGTGTTTATCTATGGCTACACCTTC

j_call: TRBJ2-1
clone_size: once
d_call: TRBD1
v_call: TRBV11-2
cdr3_aa: CASSRDRGSHNEQFF
cdr3_nt: TGTGCCAGCAGCCGGGACAGGGGTAGCCACAATGAGCAGTTCTTC

j_call: TRBJ2-3
clone_size: .
d_call: .
v_call: TRBV5-4
cdr3_aa: CASSFGGGTDTQYF
cdr3_nt: TGTGCCAGCAGCTTCGGCGGAGGCACAGATACGCAGTATTTT

j_call: TRBJ2-5
clone_size: .
d_call: TRBD1
v_call: TRBV24-1
cdr3_aa: CATSGADRAETQYF
cdr3_nt: TGTGCCACCAGTGGGGCTGACAGGGCAGAGACCCAGTACTTC

j_call: TRBJ2-7
clone_size: .
d_call: TRBD1
v_call: TRBV15
cdr3_aa: CATSRTMGQALAYEQYF
cdr3_nt: TGTGCCACCAGCAGAACCATGGGACAGGCCCTGGCCTACGAGCAGTACTTC

j_call: TRBJ2-5
clone_size: .
d_call: TRBD1
v_call: TRBV5-6
cdr3_aa: CASSLAGTGLETQYF
cdr3_nt: TGTGCCAGCAGCTTAGCCGGGACAGGGTTGGAGACCCAGTACTTC